This is a list of T cell receptor beta chains from one sample in a study of beta chain features in type 1 diabetes. This table comes from immunoSEQ multiplex PCR, and its TCRdb copy is limited to in-frame clones, with some not included. The table has about 900,000 clones, roughly 15% seen once; the top ten hold around 0.02%. Sequencing input: naive CD4+ T cells from blood. Every receptor here comes from a woman between 18 and 29 years old in good health. Both conserved end residues are part of each CDR3. Fields, in order: D gene, J gene, CDR3 length, clone size, V gene, CDR3 protein, CDR3 DNA. A D gene is named only where the DNA matches it firmly. The size of a clone is reported for some rows only, either as once, few or many, or as a class for expanded clones.

>TRBD1|TRBJ2-7|12|few|TRBV29-1
CSGRRARGEQYF
TGCAGCGGGCGCAGGGCCAGGGGGGAGCAGTACTTC
>-|TRBJ2-5|16|few|TRBV14
CASSGGTTVRGETQYF
TGTGCCAGCTCCGGCGGGACGACTGTTCGAGGGGAGACCCAGTACTTC
>TRBD2|TRBJ2-1|15|-|TRBV27
CASSLGTSGRHEQFF
TGTGCCAGCAGTTTAGGGACTAGCGGGAGGCATGAGCAGTTCTTC
>-|TRBJ2-2|13|few|TRBV28
CASKPGFAGELFF
TGTGCCAGCAAGCCAGGGTTTGCCGGGGAGCTGTTTTTT
>TRBD2|TRBJ2-2|16|-|TRBV9
CASSVQGGSLPGELFF
TGTGCCAGCAGCGTGCAGGGCGGGAGCCTCCCTGGGGAGCTGTTTTTT
>-|TRBJ2-1|15|few|TRBV9
CASSVESYQHNEQFF
TGTGCCAGCAGCGTAGAAAGTTACCAACACAATGAGCAGTTCTTC
>TRBD2|TRBJ2-1|15|few|TRBV7-2
CASSLLAGGYNEQFF
TGTGCCAGCAGCTTACTCGCGGGAGGATACAATGAGCAGTTCTTC
>TRBD2|TRBJ2-7|15|-|TRBV28
CASRRLAGRSYEQYF
TGTGCCAGCAGAAGGCTAGCGGGCCGCTCCTACGAGCAGTACTTC
>-|TRBJ1-1|13|few|TRBV19
CASSIVENTEAFF
TGTGCCAGTAGTATTGTCGAGAACACTGAAGCTTTCTTT
>-|TRBJ1-2|12|-|TRBV5-5
CASSLDGYGYTF
TGTGCCAGCAGCTTGGATGGCTATGGCTACACCTTC
>TRBD1|TRBJ1-5|17|few|TRBV28
CASSPTRGGTVNQPQHF
TGTGCCAGCAGTCCGACAAGGGGCGGGACAGTCAATCAGCCCCAGCATTTT
>TRBD1|TRBJ2-7|15|-|TRBV19
CASSAAGTAGGEQYF
TGTGCCAGTAGTGCCGCCGGGACAGCCGGTGGAGAGCAGTACTTC
>TRBD2|TRBJ2-1|14|few|TRBV4-2
CASSQLSGEGEQFF
TGTGCCAGCAGCCAGCTTAGTGGGGAGGGTGAGCAGTTCTTC
>TRBD1|TRBJ2-5|11|few|TRBV7-3
CAYRGQETQYF
TGTGCCTACAGGGGCCAAGAGACCCAGTACTTC
>TRBD1|TRBJ2-7|14|few|TRBV27
CASSLLDRADEQYF
TGTGCCAGCAGTTTACTCGACAGGGCTGACGAGCAGTACTTC
>-|TRBJ2-3|14|-|TRBV14
CASSQDLLARKQYF
TGTGCCAGCAGCCAAGATCTGCTAGCCCGGAAGCAGTATTTT